The 4 T cell receptor beta chains in this list originate from one sample, sequenced in a study of preoperative IRX-2 immunotherapy in early breast cancer. Treatment given: preoperative locoregional IRX-2 cytokine immunotherapy. TCRdb's table, derived via immunoSEQ multiplex PCR, lists solely in-frame clones and lacks some. This table has some 29,000 clones, 90% appearing once. This specimen was taken from a patient treated with IRX-2 immunotherapy. The receptors derive from a human donor with breast cancer.

The J gene is TRBJ1-5, the V gene TRBV27, with D unclear. CDR1 and CDR2 (germline): MNHEY, SMNVEV (reference sequence). The ends were cut back, 5 bases at V and 7 bases at J, with 12 bases in the middle. The CDR3 spans 13 residues. CDR3 sequence (DNA): TGTGCCAGCAGTCTTCAAGGTCGGCAGCCCCAGCATTTT. This sequence encodes CASSLQGRQPQHF.

This clone was found once. The chain employs TRBV5-8 and TRBJ2-3, with 8 positions matching TRBD1. The trim removed 4 bases at V and 5 bases at J, leaving 6 bases unmatched. There are 14 residues in the CDR3. Germline V gene data show CDR1 as SGHTS and CDR2 as YDEGEE. The CDR3 nucleotides are TGTGCCAGCAGCCCCAGGACAGGGCAAGATACGCAGTATTTT. Translated, it gives CASSPRTGQDTQYF.

The chain has TRBV5-5 and TRBJ1-2; D remains ambiguous. Per the germline V gene, CDR1 is SGHKS and CDR2 is YYEKEE (reference sequence). The germline V and J ends were trimmed by 4 bases and 3 bases, with 13 bases remaining between them. This CDR3 contains 14 residues. The CDR3 reads CASSVLQWDYGYTF. The DNA of the CDR3 is TGTGCCAGCAGCGTATTACAGTGGGACTATGGCTACACCTTC.

The chain is built from TRBV5-1 and TRBJ1-4; weak D call: TRBD1 (5 bases). The V and J ends lost 3 bases and 3 bases respectively, with 15 bases between them. CDR1 SGHRS and CDR2 YFSETQ come from the germline V gene. The CDR3 sequence is 16 residues long. DNA of the CDR3: TGCGCCAGCAGCTCGTACGTAGGGACCCCTAATGAAAAACTGTTTTTT. This gives the protein CASSSYVGTPNEKLFF.